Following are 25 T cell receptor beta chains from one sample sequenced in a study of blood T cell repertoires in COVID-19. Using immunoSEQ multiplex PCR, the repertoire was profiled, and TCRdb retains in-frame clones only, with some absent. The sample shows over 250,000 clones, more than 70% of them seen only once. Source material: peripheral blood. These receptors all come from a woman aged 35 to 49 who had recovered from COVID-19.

The CDR3 loop reads CASSWDRANYGYTF. CDR3 bases: TGTGCCAGCAGCTGGGACAGGGCTAACTATGGCTACACCTTC. The chain combines TRBV5-4 with TRBJ1-2; 9 bases map to TRBD1. The trim removed 3 bases at V and 0 bases at J, leaving 0 bases unmatched. The CDR3 is 14 amino acids. The germline gives CDR1 SGHNT, CDR2 YYREEE (reference sequence).

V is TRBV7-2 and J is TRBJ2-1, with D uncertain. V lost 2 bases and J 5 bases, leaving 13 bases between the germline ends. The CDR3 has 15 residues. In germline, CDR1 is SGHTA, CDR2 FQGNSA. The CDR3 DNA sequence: TGTGCCAGCAGCTTATCACCCCCCCGAGACAATGAGCAGTTCTTC. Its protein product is CASSLSPPRDNEQFF.

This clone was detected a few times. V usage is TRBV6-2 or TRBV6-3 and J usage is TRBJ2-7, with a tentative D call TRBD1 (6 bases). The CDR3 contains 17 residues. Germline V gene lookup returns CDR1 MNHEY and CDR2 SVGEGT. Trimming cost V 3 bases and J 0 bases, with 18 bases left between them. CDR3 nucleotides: TGTGCCAGCAGTTATGCCCCCCCGAGACAGGACTCCTACGAGCAGTACGTC. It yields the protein CASSYAPPRQDSYEQYV.

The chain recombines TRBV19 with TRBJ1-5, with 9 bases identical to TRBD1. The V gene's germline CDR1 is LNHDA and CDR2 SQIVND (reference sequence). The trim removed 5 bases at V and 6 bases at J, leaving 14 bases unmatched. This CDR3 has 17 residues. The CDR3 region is CASSARTGVISGQPQHF. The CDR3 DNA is TGTGCCAGTAGTGCCAGGACAGGGGTCATCTCCGGTCAGCCCCAGCATTTT.

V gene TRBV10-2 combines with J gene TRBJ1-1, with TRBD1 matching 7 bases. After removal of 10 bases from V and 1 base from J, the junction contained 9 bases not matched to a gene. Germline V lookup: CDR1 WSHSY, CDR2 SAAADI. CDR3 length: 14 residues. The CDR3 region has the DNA TGCGCCATCCCTCCCCGGGACAGGAACACTGAAGCTTTCTTT. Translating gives CAIPPRDRNTEAFF.

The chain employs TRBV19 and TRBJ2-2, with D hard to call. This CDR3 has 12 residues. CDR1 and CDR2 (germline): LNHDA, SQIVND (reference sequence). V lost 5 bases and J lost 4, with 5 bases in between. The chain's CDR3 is CASSLLTGELFF. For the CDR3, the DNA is TGTGCCAGTAGTCTACTCACCGGGGAGCTGTTTTTT.

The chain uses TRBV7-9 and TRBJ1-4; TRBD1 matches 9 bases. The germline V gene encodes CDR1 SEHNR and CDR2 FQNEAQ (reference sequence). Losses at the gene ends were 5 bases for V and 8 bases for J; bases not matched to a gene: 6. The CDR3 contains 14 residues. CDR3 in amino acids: CASSPGQGGEKLFF. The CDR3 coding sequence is TGTGCCAGCAGCCCGGGACAGGGTGGCGAAAAACTGTTTTTT.

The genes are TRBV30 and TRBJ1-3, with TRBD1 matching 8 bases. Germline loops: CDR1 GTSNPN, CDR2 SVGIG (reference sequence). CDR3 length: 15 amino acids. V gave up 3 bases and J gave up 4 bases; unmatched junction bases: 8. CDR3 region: CAWSVRTGSGNTIYF. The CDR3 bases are TGTGCCTGGAGCGTCCGGACAGGGTCGGGAAACACCATATATTTT.

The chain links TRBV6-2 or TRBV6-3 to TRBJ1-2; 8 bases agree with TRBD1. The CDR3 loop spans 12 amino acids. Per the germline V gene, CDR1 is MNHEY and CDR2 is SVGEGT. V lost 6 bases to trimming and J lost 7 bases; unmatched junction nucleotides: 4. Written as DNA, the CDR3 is TGTGCCAGCAGCAGACAGGGGCGTGGCTACACCTTC. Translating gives CASSRQGRGYTF.

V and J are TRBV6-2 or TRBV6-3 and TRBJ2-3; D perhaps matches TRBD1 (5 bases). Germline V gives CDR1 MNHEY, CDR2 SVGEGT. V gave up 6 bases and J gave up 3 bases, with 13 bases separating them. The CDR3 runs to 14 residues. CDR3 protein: CASSPDSRTDTQYF. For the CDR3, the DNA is TGTGCCAGCAGCCCCGACAGCCGGACAGATACGCAGTATTTT.

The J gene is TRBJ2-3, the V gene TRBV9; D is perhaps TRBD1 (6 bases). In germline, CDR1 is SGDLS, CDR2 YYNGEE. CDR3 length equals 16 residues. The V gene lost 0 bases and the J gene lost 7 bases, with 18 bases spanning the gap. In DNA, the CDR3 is TGTGCCAGCAGCGTAGAGGGGGAGCCAGGCCCAAATACGCAGTATTTT. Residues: CASSVEGEPGPNTQYF.

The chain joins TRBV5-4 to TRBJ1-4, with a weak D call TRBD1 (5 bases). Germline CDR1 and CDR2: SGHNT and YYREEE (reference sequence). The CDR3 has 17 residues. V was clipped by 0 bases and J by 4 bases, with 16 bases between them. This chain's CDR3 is CASSLGAGQTNNEKLFF. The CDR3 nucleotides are TGTGCCAGCAGCTTGGGGGCAGGACAAACAAATAATGAAAAACTGTTTTTT.

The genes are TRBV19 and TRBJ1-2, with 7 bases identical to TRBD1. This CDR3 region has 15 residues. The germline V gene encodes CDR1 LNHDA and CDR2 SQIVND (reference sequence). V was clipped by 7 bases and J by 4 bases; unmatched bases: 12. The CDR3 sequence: CASTLRQGIGYGYTF. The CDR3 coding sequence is TGTGCCAGTACTCTGAGACAGGGCATCGGCTATGGCTACACCTTC.

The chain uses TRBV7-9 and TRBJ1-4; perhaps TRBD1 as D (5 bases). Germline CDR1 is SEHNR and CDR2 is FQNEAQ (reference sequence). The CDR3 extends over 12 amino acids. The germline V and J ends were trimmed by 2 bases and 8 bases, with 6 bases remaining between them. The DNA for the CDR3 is TGTGCCAGCAGCTTATGGGGCGAAAAACTGTTTTTT. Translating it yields CASSLWGEKLFF.

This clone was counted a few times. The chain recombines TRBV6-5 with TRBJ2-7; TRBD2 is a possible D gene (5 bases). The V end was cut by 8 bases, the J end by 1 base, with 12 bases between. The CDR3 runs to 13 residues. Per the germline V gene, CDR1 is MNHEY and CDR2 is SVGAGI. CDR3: CASGWTPSYEQYF. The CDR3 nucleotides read TGTGCCAGCGGGTGGACTCCTTCCTACGAGCAGTACTTC.

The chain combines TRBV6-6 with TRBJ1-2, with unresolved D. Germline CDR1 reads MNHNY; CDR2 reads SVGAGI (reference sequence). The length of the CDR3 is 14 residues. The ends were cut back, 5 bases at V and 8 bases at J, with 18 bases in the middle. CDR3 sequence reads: CASSPDLQVRGYTF. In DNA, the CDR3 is TGTGCCAGCAGTCCCGACCTGCAGGTTAGGGGCTACACCTTC.

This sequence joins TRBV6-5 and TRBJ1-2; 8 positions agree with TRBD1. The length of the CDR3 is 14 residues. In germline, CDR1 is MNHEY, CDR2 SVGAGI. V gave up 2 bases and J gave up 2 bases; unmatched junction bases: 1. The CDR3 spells CASSYGDRNYGYTF. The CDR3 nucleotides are TGTGCCAGCAGTTACGGGGACAGGAACTATGGCTACACCTTC.

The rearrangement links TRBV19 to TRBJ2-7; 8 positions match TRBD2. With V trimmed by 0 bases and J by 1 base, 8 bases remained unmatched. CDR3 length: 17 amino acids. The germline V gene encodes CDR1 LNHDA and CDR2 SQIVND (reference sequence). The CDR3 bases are TGTGCCAGTAGTATAGATCTTAAGCTAGCGGGTTCCTACGAGCAGTACTTC. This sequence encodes CASSIDLKLAGSYEQYF.

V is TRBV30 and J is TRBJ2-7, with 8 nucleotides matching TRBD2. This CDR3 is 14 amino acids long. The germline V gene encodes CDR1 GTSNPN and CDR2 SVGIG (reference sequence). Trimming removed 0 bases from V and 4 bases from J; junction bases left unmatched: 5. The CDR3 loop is CAWSVSGALYEQYF. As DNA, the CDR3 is TGTGCCTGGAGTGTTAGCGGGGCCCTTTACGAGCAGTACTTC. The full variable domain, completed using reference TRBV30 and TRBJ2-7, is SQTIHQWPATLVQPVGSPLSLECTVEGTSNPNLYWYRQAAGRGLQLLFYSVGIGQISSEVPQNLSASRPQDRQFILSSKKLLLSDSGFYLCAWSVSGALYEQYFGPGTRLTVT.

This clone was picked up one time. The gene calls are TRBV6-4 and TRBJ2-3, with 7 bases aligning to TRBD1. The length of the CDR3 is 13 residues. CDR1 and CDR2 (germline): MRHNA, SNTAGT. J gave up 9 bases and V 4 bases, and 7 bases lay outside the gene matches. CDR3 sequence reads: CASSADLTGTQYF. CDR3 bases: TGTGCCAGCAGTGCCGACCTGACAGGGACGCAGTATTTT.

The CDR3 region is CASSPPRWTYSYEQYV. DNA for the CDR3: TGTGCCAGCAGCCCCCCCCGATGGACATACTCCTACGAGCAGTACGTC. V is TRBV9 and J is TRBJ2-7; D perhaps matches TRBD1 (5 bases). CDR3 size: 16 residues. Trimming pared 4 bases from V and 0 bases from J, leaving 17 bases between. The germline V gene has CDR1 SGDLS and CDR2 YYNGEE.

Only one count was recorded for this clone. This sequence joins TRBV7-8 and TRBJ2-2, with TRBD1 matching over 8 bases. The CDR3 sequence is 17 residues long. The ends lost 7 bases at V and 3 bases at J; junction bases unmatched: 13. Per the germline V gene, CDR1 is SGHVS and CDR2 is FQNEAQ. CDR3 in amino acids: CASNYPRGRGDTGELFF. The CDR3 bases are TGTGCCAGCAACTACCCCAGGGGGCGAGGAGACACCGGGGAGCTGTTTTTT. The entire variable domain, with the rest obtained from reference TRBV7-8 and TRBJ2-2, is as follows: GAGVSQSPRYKVAKRGQDVALRCDPISGHVSLFWYQQALGQGPEFLTYFQNEAQLDKSGLPSDRFFAERPEGSVSTLKIQRTQQEDSAVYLCASNYPRGRGDTGELFFGEGSRLTVL.

For the CDR3, the DNA is TGTGCCACCAGCAGAGATCTGAGACTAGCGGGACCCCTGGACGAGCAGTACTTC. It codes for CATSRDLRLAGPLDEQYF. The chain links TRBV15 to TRBJ2-7; 11 bases match TRBD2. The J segment lost 5 bases and the V segment lost 0 bases, leaving 12 bases of the junction unmatched. This CDR3 region has 18 residues. Germline V gene lookup returns CDR1 LNHNV and CDR2 YYDKDF (reference sequence).

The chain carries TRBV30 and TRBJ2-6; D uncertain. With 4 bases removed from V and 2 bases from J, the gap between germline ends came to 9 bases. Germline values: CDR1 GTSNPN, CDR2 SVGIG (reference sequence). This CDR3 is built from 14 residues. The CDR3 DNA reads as TGTGCCTGGACCGGTCCCCCTGGGGCCAACGTCCTGACTTTC. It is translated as CAWTGPPGANVLTF.

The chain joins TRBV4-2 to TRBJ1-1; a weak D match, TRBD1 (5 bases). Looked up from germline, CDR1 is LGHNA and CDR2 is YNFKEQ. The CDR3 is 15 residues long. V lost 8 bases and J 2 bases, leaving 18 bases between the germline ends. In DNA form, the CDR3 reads TGTGCCAGCGCCCCCACCCGACAGCCTAACACTGAAGCTTTCTTT. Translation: CASAPTRQPNTEAFF.